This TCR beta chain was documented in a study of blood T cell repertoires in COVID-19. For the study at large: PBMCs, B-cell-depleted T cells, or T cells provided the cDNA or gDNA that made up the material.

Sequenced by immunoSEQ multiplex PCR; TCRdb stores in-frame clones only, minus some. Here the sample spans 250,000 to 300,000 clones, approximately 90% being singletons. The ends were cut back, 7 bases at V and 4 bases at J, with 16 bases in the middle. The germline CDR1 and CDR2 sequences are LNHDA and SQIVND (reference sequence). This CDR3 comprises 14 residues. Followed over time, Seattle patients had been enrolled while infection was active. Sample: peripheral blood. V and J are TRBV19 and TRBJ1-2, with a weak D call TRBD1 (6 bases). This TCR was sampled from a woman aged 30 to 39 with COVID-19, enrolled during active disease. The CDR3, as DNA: TGTGCCAGTATGGGGACACCCCAGAGCTATGGCTACACCTTC. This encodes CASMGTPQSYGYTF.